This section outlines one TCR beta chain sequence together with its context. The specificity of this receptor is unknown. No base-level quality is on record; no much larger clone is a single base apart. This specimen belongs to a study of T cell repertoires and Cas9 in healthy adults listed by TCRdb under 2018. General notes on the study: Within the CD4 and CD8 compartments, the researchers characterized SpCas9-reactive T cells in terms of multi-effector potency, cytotoxicity and lineage determination. The study looked at preexisting T cell immunity to the Streptococcus pyogenes Cas9 nuclease (SpCas9), which is used in CRISPR gene editing. Results the study describes overall, beyond this receptor: Proliferation and function of SpCas9-reactive effector T cells were reported to be mitigated in vitro by SpCas9-reactive regulatory T cells.

Library preparation was by the immunoSEQ multiplex PCR assay. In its TCRdb copy, this immuneACCESS table keeps in-frame sequences only and misses some clones. Where compared with another copy, unresolved V genes explain less than half of these, and the others have no known cause. In this sample the table shows about 22,000 clones, less than 95% of which occur a single time. The ten largest clones represent 1.5% to 1.8% of the sample. Healthy humans were used as donors in the study. V sheds 0 bases and J sheds 4 bases, leaving 13 bases between their ends. The CDR3 runs 15 amino acids, cysteine and phenylalanine included. Of all the DNA, just the CDR3 is kept, 45 bases in frame from base 1. The CDR1 and CDR2 encoded by the germline V gene (reference sequence) are LNHNV and YYDKDF.

The TCR was taken from a human donor in good health. Here the chain combines TRBV15 and TRBJ2-7; TRBD2 is possibly the D segment (6 matching bases). What was sequenced was CD4+ effector T cells (CD127+, CD25-, CD137-, CD154-) from PBMCs; culture status not recorded. The DNA sequence follows: TGTGCCACCAGCAGAGATAGGGGACTTACGTACGAGCAGTACTTC. Translated, it gives CATSRDRGLTYEQYF.